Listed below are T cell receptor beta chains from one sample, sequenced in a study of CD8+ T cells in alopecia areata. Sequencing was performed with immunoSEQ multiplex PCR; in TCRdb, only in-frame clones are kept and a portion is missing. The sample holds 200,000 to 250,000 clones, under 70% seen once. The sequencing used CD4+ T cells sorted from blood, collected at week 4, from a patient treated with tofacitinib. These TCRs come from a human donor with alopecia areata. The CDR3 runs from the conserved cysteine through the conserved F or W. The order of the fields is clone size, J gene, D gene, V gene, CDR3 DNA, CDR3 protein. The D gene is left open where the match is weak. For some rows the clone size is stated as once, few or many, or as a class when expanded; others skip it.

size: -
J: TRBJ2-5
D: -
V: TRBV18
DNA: TGTGCCAGCTCACCTTCCTGGGAGACCCAGTACTTC
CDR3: CASSPSWETQYF

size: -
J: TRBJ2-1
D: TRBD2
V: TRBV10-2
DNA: TGCGCCAGCAGAGCTCCGGGACTAGCGGGAGGCCACAATGAGCAGTTCTTC
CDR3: CASRAPGLAGGHNEQFF

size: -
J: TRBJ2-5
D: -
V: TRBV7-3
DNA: TGTGCCAGCAGCTACAGAGCGGGAGAGACCCAGTACTTC
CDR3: CASSYRAGETQYF

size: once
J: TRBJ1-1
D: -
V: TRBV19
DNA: TGTGCCAGTAGTATAACCTCACAGGGTTTGTCGGGCACTGAAGCTTTCTTT
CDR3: CASSITSQGLSGTEAFF

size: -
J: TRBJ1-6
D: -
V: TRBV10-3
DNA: TGTGCCATCAGTGAGTCGCACGGCGTTTCACCCCTCCACTTT
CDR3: CAISESHGVSPLHF

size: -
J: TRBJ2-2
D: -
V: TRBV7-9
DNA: TGTGCCAGCAGCTTCGACGGCACAGGTTACCGGGAGCTGTTTTTT
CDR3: CASSFDGTGYRELFF

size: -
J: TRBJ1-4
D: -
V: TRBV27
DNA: TGTGCCAGCAGTTCAGGGCCTCGGGCTAATGAAAAACTGTTTTTT
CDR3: CASSSGPRANEKLFF

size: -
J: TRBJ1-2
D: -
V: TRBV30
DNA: TGTGCCTGGAAACTTCGGAGCAGGGACTATGGCTACACCTTC
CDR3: CAWKLRSRDYGYTF

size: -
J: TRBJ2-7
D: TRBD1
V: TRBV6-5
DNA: TGTGCCAGCAGTTACTCGGGCAGGGGGAACGAGCAGTACTTC
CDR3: CASSYSGRGNEQYF

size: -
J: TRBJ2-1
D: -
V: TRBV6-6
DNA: TGTGCCAGCAGTCCACACGATGAGCAGTTCTTC
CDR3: CASSPHDEQFF

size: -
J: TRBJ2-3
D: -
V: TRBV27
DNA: TGTGCCAGCAGTCTGACCCGTGGCCCCAGCACAGATACGCAGTATTTT
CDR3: CASSLTRGPSTDTQYF

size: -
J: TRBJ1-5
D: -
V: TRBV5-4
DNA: TGTGCCAGCAGCCAGGGTCTAGGCAATCAGCCCCAGCATTTT
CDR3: CASSQGLGNQPQHF

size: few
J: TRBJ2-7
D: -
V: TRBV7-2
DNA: TGTGCCAGCAGCTTAGCGCATAGCCGCGCCGAGCAGTACTTC
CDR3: CASSLAHSRAEQYF

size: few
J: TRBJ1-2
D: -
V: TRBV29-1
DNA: TGCAGCGTTGGAGTCAGGTCTAACTATGGCTACACCTTC
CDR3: CSVGVRSNYGYTF

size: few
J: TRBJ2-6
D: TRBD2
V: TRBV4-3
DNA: TGCGCCAGCAGCCCATCGAGCGGGGGGGATCATAGCCCTGGGGCCAACGTCCTGACTTTC
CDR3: CASSPSSGGDHSPGANVLTF